This TCR beta chain was identified in a study of cytomegalovirus exposure and HLA in healthy donors. With 60 Vbeta and 13 Jbeta primers, the PCR was carried out. In the study's own analysis: The authors later counted 70 million to 80 million unique TCR beta chains, about 11 million of them shared. Repertoires were generated with immunoSEQ multiplex PCR, while TCRdb's copy carries only in-frame clones and drops some. For V, J and clone size, that table is used; D and trimming come from the DNA. The table has fewer than 250,000 clones, around 79% seen once. The CDR3 totals 13 residues. V shed 8 bases and J shed 7 bases, with 18 bases lying between them. Germline V gene data show CDR1 as MNHNS and CDR2 as SASEGT.

The V and J genes are TRBV6-1 and TRBJ2-7; D remains ambiguous. The source material was PBMCs. The TCR sequence derives from a woman aged 50 to 65 in good health and CMV-seronegative. CDR3 in DNA: TGTGCCAGCGGTTCTAAACCATCCGGGGAGCAGTACTTC. It translates to CASGSKPSGEQYF.